The present TCR beta chain was sequenced within a study of cytomegalovirus exposure and HLA in healthy donors. The PCR made use of 60 Vbeta and 13 Jbeta primers. Produced via immunoSEQ multiplex PCR; TCRdb's table is partial and in-frame only. The sample lists 200,000 or so clones, approximately 80% seen once, with 0.075% to 0.1% in the top ten. Germline V CDR1 and CDR2: MNHEY, SMNVEV (reference sequence). V trimming: 0 bases; J trimming: 5 bases; junction bases outside the gene matches: 10. The CDR3 runs to 17 residues. The rearrangement uses TRBV27 and TRBJ1-2, with 9 bases aligning to TRBD1. Sequences were obtained from PBMCs. This receptor was taken from a boy between 2 and 15 years old in good health and CMV-seronegative. The CDR3 loop is CASSLSPGTGNAYGYTF. Here the CDR3 DNA reads TGTGCCAGCAGTTTATCGCCTGGGACAGGGAATGCGTATGGCTACACCTTC.